What follows are 14 T cell receptor beta chains derived from one specimen sequenced in a study of beta chain features in type 1 diabetes. General study results and limits: Researchers report that Type 1 diabetes patients had moderately but significantly shorter TCRB CDR3s across all four CD4+ subsets.

Investigators reverse transcribed all isolated RNA, so they sequenced expressed TCRB transcripts. Method: immunoSEQ multiplex PCR; TCRdb's copy keeps in-frame clones and lacks some. The table has around 170,000 clones, 9% seen once. What these receptors recognize is not known. Sequencing was performed on central memory CD4+ T cells from blood. The receptors shown here come from a woman under 40 with type 1 diabetes.

This clone has just a few counts. The rearrangement links TRBV7-8 to TRBJ1-1; D is undetermined. Trimming shortened V by 1 base and J by 2 bases, and 8 bases separated the two germline ends. In germline, CDR1 is SGHVS, CDR2 FQNEAQ. The CDR3 length is 14 residues. Here the CDR3 DNA reads TGTGCCAGCAGCTTAGATTGGCCTAACACTGAAGCTTTCTTT. It is translated as CASSLDWPNTEAFF. The full variable domain, with the rest looked up from reference TRBV7-8 and TRBJ1-1, is GAGVSQSPRYKVAKRGQDVALRCDPISGHVSLFWYQQALGQGPEFLTYFQNEAQLDKSGLPSDRFFAERPEGSVSTLKIQRTQQEDSAVYLCASSLDWPNTEAFFGQGTRLTVV.

This clone was found a few times. The chain combines TRBV30 with TRBJ1-2; TRBD1 might be the D (6 bases). This CDR3 has 14 amino acids. Between the trimmed V and J ends, which lost 5 bases and 4 bases, there was a span of 17 bases. Germline-derived CDR1 and CDR2 are GTSNPN and SVGIG (reference sequence). Here the CDR3 reads CAWAKGGDLYGYTF. The CDR3 bases are TGTGCCTGGGCGAAGGGGGGGGACCTCTATGGCTACACCTTC.

The chain carries TRBV11-2 and TRBJ2-5, with a weak D call TRBD1 (6 bases). This CDR3 is 14 amino acids long. Germline V CDR1 and CDR2: SGHAT, FQNNGV. Trimming stripped 6 bases from V and 5 bases from J, with 16 bases between. CDR3 coding DNA: TGTGCCAGCAGTTCGGATCAGGGGCGCGAGACCCAGTACTTC. Amino acids: CASSSDQGRETQYF.

The chain recombines TRBV11-2 with TRBJ2-5; 12 bases fit TRBD2. V shed 5 bases and J 5 bases; nucleotides not matched to a gene: 6. Germline V CDR1 and CDR2: SGHAT, FQNNGV. This CDR3 contains 15 residues. In nucleotides, the CDR3 is TGTGCCAGCAGCAACAGACTAGCGGGAGAGGAGACCCAGTACTTC. This sequence encodes CASSNRLAGEETQYF.

The CDR3 coding sequence is TGTGCCAGCAGCCCCGGGGAGATCATGAACACTGAAGCTTTCTTT. Translation: CASSPGEIMNTEAFF. The chain joins TRBV14 to TRBJ1-1; D not resolved. This CDR3 has 15 residues. CDR1 and CDR2 from the germline V gene are SGHDN and FVKESK. V was shortened by 4 bases and J by 0 bases, with 12 bases between the two germline ends.

This clone came up a few times. The rearrangement joins TRBV7-2 to TRBJ1-2; no definite D call. The V and J ends lost 0 bases and 0 bases respectively, with 8 bases between them. The V gene's germline CDR1 is SGHTA and CDR2 FQGNSA. The CDR3 extends over 15 amino acids. The CDR3 reads CASSLAAGSNYGYTF. CDR3 sequence (DNA): TGTGCCAGCAGCTTAGCGGCAGGTTCTAACTATGGCTACACCTTC.

This clone has a handful of counts. This chain links TRBV4-2 with TRBJ2-2, with D possibly TRBD2 on 6 matching bases. V lost 3 bases to trimming and J lost 3 bases, with 14 bases between them. The CDR3 covers 16 residues. The germline CDR1 and CDR2 sequences are LGHNA and YNFKEQ. Here the CDR3 DNA reads TGTGCCAGCAGCCAGGACGTCACGGGGGACACCGGGGAGCTGTTTTTT. Residues: CASSQDVTGDTGELFF.

This clone occurred a few times. Written as DNA, the CDR3 is TGTGCCAGCTCAGCGGGGCTAGCCAAAAACATTCAGTACTTC. It specifies CASSAGLAKNIQYF. The chain links TRBV18 to TRBJ2-4, with D possibly being TRBD2 (6 bases). CDR1 is KGHSH and CDR2 is LQKENI in the germline V gene. Trimming left V 5 bases short and J 0 bases short, with 8 bases between. The CDR3 sequence is 14 residues long.

The chain recombines TRBV7-6 with TRBJ2-3; 8 bases agree with TRBD1. This CDR3 contains 15 residues. Germline V gene data show CDR1 as SGHVS and CDR2 as FNYEAQ. V dropped 0 bases and J dropped 6; count of bases not matched to a gene: 5. CDR3 DNA sequence: TGTGCCAGCAGCTTAGCCGGGACAGGCGCGGATACGCAGTATTTT. The encoded protein is CASSLAGTGADTQYF. The complete variable domain, with remaining parts taken from reference TRBV7-6 and TRBJ2-3, reads GAGVSQSPRYKVTKRGQDVALRCDPISGHVSLYWYRQALGQGPEFLTYFNYEAQQDKSGLPNDRFSAERPEGSISTLTIQRTEQRDSAMYRCASSLAGTGADTQYFGPGTRLTVL.

This clone was observed a handful of times. The J gene is TRBJ2-6, the V gene TRBV4-1; D is unclear. Germline loops: CDR1 MGHRA, CDR2 YSYEKL. V was clipped by 0 bases and J by 1 base, with 10 bases between them. The CDR3 has 17 residues. CDR3 coding DNA: TGCGCCAGCAGCCAAGATAGCCGAGTTTCTGGGGCCAACGTCCTGACTTTC. Translated: CASSQDSRVSGANVLTF.

The sample holds a few counts of this clone. V gene TRBV5-6 combines with J gene TRBJ1-1, with TRBD1 as a possible D gene (6 bases). This CDR3 contains 14 residues. From germline, CDR1 is SGHDT and CDR2 YYEEEE. V lost 7 bases to trimming and J lost 1 base, with 14 bases between them. This chain's CDR3 is CASGRGGPNTEAFF. CDR3 bases: TGTGCCAGCGGCAGAGGGGGACCGAACACTGAAGCTTTCTTT.

This clone was counted only a few times. This chain joins TRBV11-3 and TRBJ1-1, with a weak D call TRBD1 (6 bases). With 5 bases removed from V and 1 base from J, the gap between germline ends came to 17 bases. Germline values: CDR1 SGHNT, CDR2 YENEEA. The CDR3 is made up of 16 amino acids. CDR3 protein: CASSRRQDIGNTEAFF. The CDR3 DNA sequence: TGTGCCAGCAGCCGTCGACAGGACATCGGGAACACTGAAGCTTTCTTT. The whole variable domain, remainder taken from reference TRBV11-3 and TRBJ1-1, is EAGVVQSPRYKIIEKKQPVAFWCNPISGHNTLYWYLQNLGQGPELLIRYENEEAVDDSQLPKDRFSAERLKGVDSTLKIQPAELGDSAVYLCASSRRQDIGNTEAFFGQGTRLTVV.

This clone was seen only once. The chain combines TRBV28 with TRBJ1-2; D perhaps matches TRBD1 (6 bases). V shed 6 bases and J shed 8 bases, with 13 bases lying between them. Germline CDR1 reads MDHEN; CDR2 reads SYDVKM. This CDR3 comprises 12 residues. The CDR3 DNA is TGTGCCAGCAGGGATTGGACAGACGGCTACACCTTC. Its protein is CASRDWTDGYTF.

The sample holds a few counts of this clone. The chain employs TRBV30 and TRBJ1-5, with 7 bases fitting TRBD1. V lost 0 bases to trimming and J lost 6 bases; unmatched junction nucleotides: 2. CDR3 length: 13 amino acids. Germline CDR1 reads GTSNPN; CDR2 reads SVGIG (reference sequence). The CDR3 reads CAWSVQGTQPQHF. CDR3 coding DNA: TGTGCCTGGAGTGTACAGGGGACTCAGCCCCAGCATTTT.